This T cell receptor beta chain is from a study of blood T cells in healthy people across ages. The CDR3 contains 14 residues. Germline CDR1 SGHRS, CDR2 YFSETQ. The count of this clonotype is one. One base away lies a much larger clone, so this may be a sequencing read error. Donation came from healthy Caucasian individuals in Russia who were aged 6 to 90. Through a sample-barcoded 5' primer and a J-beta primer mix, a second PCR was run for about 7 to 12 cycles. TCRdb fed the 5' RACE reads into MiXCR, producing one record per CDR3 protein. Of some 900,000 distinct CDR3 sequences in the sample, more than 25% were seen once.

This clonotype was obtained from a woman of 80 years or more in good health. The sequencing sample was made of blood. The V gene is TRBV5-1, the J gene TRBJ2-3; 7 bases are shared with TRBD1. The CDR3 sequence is CAGSSQGLPDTQYF. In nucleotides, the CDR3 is TGCGCCGGCAGCTCACAGGGGCTTCCTGATACGCAGTATTTT.